The following is a T cell receptor beta chain sequence with its context. Antigen specificity is unknown. This sample was included in a study of cytomegalovirus exposure and HLA in healthy donors. Whole-study findings and limits: Some V segments (TRBV6-2 and TRBV6-3 among them) were excluded as indistinguishable. Later work showed greater clonal expansion in HLA-associated TCR beta chains than in equally common others.

Primers included in the PCR were 60 Vbeta and 13 Jbeta primers. Measured with immunoSEQ multiplex PCR; TCRdb has only the in-frame clones, and not every one. The sample yields 110,000 to 150,000 clones, 65% to 85% seen once. CDR1 MDHEN and CDR2 SYDVKM come from the germline V gene. The CDR3 has 16 residues. Trimming took off 6 bases at V and 6 bases at J, with 22 bases between the two ends. This TCR was sampled from a male donor in good health and CMV-seronegative. The chain combines TRBV28 with TRBJ2-3; the D gene is possibly TRBD2 (6 bases). The sample was PBMCs. The CDR3 coding sequence is TGTGCCAGCAGCCTGATGGGGGGTAGGTCACAGGATACGCAGTATTTT. As protein: CASSLMGGRSQDTQYF. Together with reference TRBV28 and TRBJ2-3, the CDR3 gives the full variable domain: DVKVTQSSRYLVKRTGEKVFLECVQDMDHENMFWYRQDPGLGLRLIYFSYDVKMKEKGDIPEGYSVSREKKERFSLILESASTNQTSMYLCASSLMGGRSQDTQYFGPGTRLTVL.